Described below is a single T cell receptor (beta chain) sequence and its context. The antigen remains unidentified. In the PCR, 60 Vbeta and 13 Jbeta primers were used. The method was immunoSEQ multiplex PCR; TCRdb's version includes in-frame clones alone and lacks a portion of them. The data show approximately 120,000 clones, around 73% seen once. This sample is drawn from a study of cytomegalovirus exposure and HLA in healthy donors. Study outcomes and limitations: As a later analysis showed, a missense DCLRE1C variant was linked to trimming of TCR beta V- and J-genes. The likely origin of a cluster of highly shared sequence variants was a sequencing artifact.

This clonotype originated in a man aged 30 to 39 in good health and CMV-seropositive. The sequencing input was PBMCs.

In DNA form, the CDR3 reads TGCGCCAGCAGATTCTGGGGGCGACGAACCGGGGAGCTGTTTTTT. Translating it yields CASRFWGRRTGELFF. The rearrangement uses TRBV5-1 and TRBJ2-2; possibly TRBD1 for D (6 bases). Germline V gene sequence: CDR1 SGHRS, CDR2 YFSETQ. The CDR3 is made up of 15 amino acids. Trimming took 5 bases from V and 5 from J, leaving 16 bases between them.